The text below deals with one TCR beta chain. These data come from a study of blood T cell repertoires in COVID-19. Background on the study: Samples came from the United States, Italy and Spain, spanning acute and convalescent COVID-19.

The repertoire was sequenced with immunoSEQ multiplex PCR; TCRdb's copy has only in-frame clones and lacks some. The sample includes about 390,000 clones, about 87% of them seen just once. V lost 3 bases and J 4 bases, leaving 9 bases between the germline ends. The germline V gene encodes CDR1 LNHDA and CDR2 SQIVND (reference sequence). The length of the CDR3 is 14 residues. Enrolment of Seattle patients took place during active infection, and they were followed longitudinally. This chain links TRBV19 with TRBJ1-4; D unclear. The sample was peripheral blood. This receptor was obtained from a woman aged 55-69 years with COVID-19, enrolled during active disease. Here the CDR3 DNA reads TGTGCCAGTAGTATTGGAGGTTATAATGAAAAACTGTTTTTT. Translated, it gives CASSIGGYNEKLFF.